These 2 T cell receptor beta chains originate from one sample sequenced in a study of T cell changes during pregnancy in multiple sclerosis. Produced via immunoSEQ multiplex PCR; TCRdb's table is partial and in-frame only. The table records tens of thousands of clones, roughly 89% of them present only once. The sequencing here drew on peripheral blood, taken in the third trimester of pregnancy. The receptors here all came from a female donor in good health, enrolled as a control in a pregnancy study.

The rearrangement joins TRBV6-5 to TRBJ2-2, with 7 bases that match TRBD1. The V and J ends lost 10 bases and 1 base, in that order; junction bases with no gene match: 6. The CDR3 has 14 amino acids. CDR1 is MNHEY, CDR2 SVGAGI, per germline. The CDR3 loop reads CATGDRVNTGELFF. The CDR3 DNA sequence: TGTGCCACCGGGGACAGAGTGAACACCGGGGAGCTGTTTTTT.

This chain joins TRBV2 and TRBJ2-7; TRBD2 aligns across 10 bases. The CDR3 is 16 residues long. The junction had 5 bases not matched to a gene; V was cut back by 2 bases and J by 1 base. Germline CDR1 SNHLY, CDR2 FYNNEI. The DNA for the CDR3 is TGTGCCAGCAGTGAAATTCTAGCGGGGGCTTCCTACGAGCAGTACTTC. It translates to CASSEILAGASYEQYF.